The next 30 T cell receptor beta chains were all read from a single sample in a study of vaccination and CD4 T cells after COVID-19. These receptors have no known antigen. The treatment was: roughly 11-day PBMC culture with coronavirus spike peptide pools or control peptides (ViraFEST assay). An Oncomine TCR Beta short-read assay was used to sequence the DNA from cultured CD4+ T cells. TCRdb used MiXCR to reprocess the PCR reads, holding one entry per CDR3 protein. The sample includes 15,000 to 19,000 distinct CDR3 sequences, around 40% of them seen just once. The sample in question was CD4+ T cells from blood, cultured in vitro, obtained before SARS-CoV-2 vaccination. These receptors all come from a human donor who had recovered from COVID-19.

In nucleotides, the CDR3 is TGTGCCAGCAACACACAGGGGAACACTGAAGCTTTCTTT. The encoded protein is CASNTQGNTEAFF. The gene calls are TRBV6-2 or TRBV6-3 and TRBJ1-1, with TRBD1 as a possible D gene (6 bases). CDR3 length: 13 amino acids. Per the germline V gene, CDR1 is MNHEY and CDR2 is SVGEGT. The V end lost 7 bases, the J end lost 1 base, and 10 bases lay between the germline ends.

The V call is TRBV10-3, the J call TRBJ2-3; possibly TRBD2 for D (5 bases). V lost 8 bases and J lost 4, with 16 bases in between. Looked up from germline, CDR1 is ENHRY and CDR2 is SYGVKD. The CDR3 spans 14 residues. The CDR3 nucleotides are TGTGCCATCCGACGTGCGGAGGTAGCAGATACGCAGTATTTT. Amino acid sequence: CAIRRAEVADTQYF.

This clonotype showed up just a few times. This sequence joins TRBV19 and TRBJ1-5; TRBD1 matches 11 bases. J was trimmed by 4 bases and V by 5 bases; bases with no gene match: 4. In germline, CDR1 is LNHDA, CDR2 SQIVND (reference sequence). The CDR3 is made up of 15 amino acids. The DNA for the CDR3 is TGTGCCAGTAGTTCCCGGGACAGGGGGAATCAGCCCCAGCATTTT. Residues: CASSSRDRGNQPQHF.

This clonotype came up a few times. This sequence joins TRBV28 and TRBJ2-4; weak D call: TRBD1 (5 bases). The CDR3 spans 14 residues. V lost 4 bases, J lost 6 bases, and 13 bases lay in between. Germline V gene sequence: CDR1 MDHEN, CDR2 SYDVKM. CDR3 amino acids: CASSSGRVGNIQYF. CDR3 in DNA: TGTGCCAGCAGTTCTGGCAGGGTTGGAAACATTCAGTACTTC.

The V gene is TRBV11-3, the J gene TRBJ1-1; D call uncertain. Trimming took 1 base from V and 1 from J, leaving 7 bases between them. The CDR3 is 14 amino acids. Germline assignment: CDR1 SGHNT and CDR2 YENEEA. Here the CDR3 DNA reads TGTGCCAGCAGCTTAGGACGAGCGAACACTGAAGCTTTCTTT. Translating gives CASSLGRANTEAFF.

This clonotype appeared once. CDR3 amino acids: CASSSTKSSVREKLFF. In DNA, the CDR3 is TGTGCCAGCAGCTCCACAAAGTCGTCAGTACGGGAAAAACTGTTTTTT. The rearrangement uses TRBV7-9 and TRBJ1-4, with D uncertain. Germline CDR1 reads SEHNR; CDR2 reads FQNEAQ (reference sequence). The germline V and J ends were trimmed by 4 bases and 8 bases, with 20 bases remaining between them. The CDR3 sequence is 16 residues long.

This chain links TRBV6-2 or TRBV6-3 with TRBJ1-1; D ambiguous. CDR1 and CDR2 from the germline V gene are MNHEY and SVGEGT. V lost 2 bases and J 0 bases, leaving 13 bases between the germline ends. This CDR3 comprises 16 residues. The CDR3 region has the DNA TGTGCCAGCAGTTACCCGCACCGGGGTTTGAACACTGAAGCTTTCTTT. This sequence encodes CASSYPHRGLNTEAFF.

This clonotype was seen once. The V call is TRBV27, the J call TRBJ2-1, with 9 nucleotides matching TRBD2. CDR1 and CDR2 (germline): MNHEY, SMNVEV (reference sequence). V gave up 5 bases and J gave up 6 bases; unmatched junction bases: 11. This CDR3 region has 16 residues. The CDR3 nucleotides read TGTGCCAGCAGTAGAGGCGGGGGGGCGGTCTTCAATGAGCAGTTCTTC. It yields the protein CASSRGGGAVFNEQFF.

The V call is TRBV6-1, the J call TRBJ1-2; D is uncertain. Trimming took 6 bases from V and 4 from J, leaving 18 bases between them. The CDR3 covers 15 residues. Germline V lookup: CDR1 MNHNS, CDR2 SASEGT. DNA for the CDR3: TGTGCCAGCAGGCCTTGGACCGACTTTCGCTATGGCTACACCTTC. This translates into CASRPWTDFRYGYTF.

This clonotype was seen a handful of times. The chain carries TRBV19 and TRBJ1-1; D gene unclear. CDR1 and CDR2 (germline): LNHDA, SQIVND (reference sequence). The CDR3 has 12 amino acids. Between the trimmed V and J ends, which lost 7 bases and 0 bases, there was a span of 6 bases. The CDR3 region is CASISMNTEAFF. The CDR3 nucleotides are TGTGCCAGTATCTCCATGAACACTGAAGCTTTCTTT.

In its sample, this clonotype was seen a few times. This chain uses TRBV7-9 with TRBJ1-5; tentatively, D is TRBD1 (5 bases). Germline lookup yields CDR1 SEHNR and CDR2 FQNEAQ (reference sequence). V was trimmed by 5 bases and J by 5 bases, leaving 7 bases between them. The CDR3 is 12 residues long. CDR3 nucleotide sequence: TGTGCCAGCAGCGCGGGGGATCAGCCCCAGCATTTT. It encodes CASSAGDQPQHF.

Relative to its sample, this clonotype is medium-sized. This chain links TRBV7-8 with TRBJ2-4; D gene ambiguous. The CDR3 contains 17 residues. Germline lookup yields CDR1 SGHVS and CDR2 FQNEAQ. Trimming cost V 0 bases and J 3 bases, with 15 bases left between them. The DNA for the CDR3 is TGTGCCAGCAGCTTAGCGTTGGGCCCCCCTAGCAAAAACATTCAGTACTTC. Its protein product is CASSLALGPPSKNIQYF.

This rearrangement joins TRBV30 to TRBJ2-1, with 7 bases fitting TRBD2. V gave up 5 bases and J gave up 9 bases; unmatched junction bases: 10. This CDR3 region has 13 residues. Germline assignment: CDR1 GTSNPN and CDR2 SVGIG (reference sequence). The CDR3 loop is CAWSSGDALEQFF. The CDR3 nucleotides are TGTGCCTGGTCGAGCGGGGACGCCCTTGAGCAGTTCTTC.

The chain links TRBV7-2 to TRBJ2-7, with TRBD2 as a possible D gene (6 bases). The CDR3 is 14 amino acids. The germline V gene encodes CDR1 SGHTA and CDR2 FQGNSA. V gave up 3 bases and J gave up 3 bases, with 12 bases separating them. DNA of the CDR3: TGTGCCAGCAGCTTGGGGGGAGGAGTCTACGAGCAGTACTTC. Its translation is CASSLGGGVYEQYF.

This chain joins TRBV6-1 and TRBJ2-5; unclear D gene. The V gene's germline CDR1 is MNHNS and CDR2 SASEGT. The CDR3 spans 12 residues. The V end was cut by 6 bases, the J end by 7 bases, with 12 bases between. The CDR3 nucleotides read TGTGCCAGCAGGCCTTCAGCAGGGACCCAGTACTTC. Translated, it gives CASRPSAGTQYF.

This clonotype has more than one count but fewer than ten. The chain joins TRBV6-2 or TRBV6-3 to TRBJ1-2; D unresolved. V shed 6 bases and J shed 9 bases, with 14 bases lying between them. Germline loops: CDR1 MNHEY, CDR2 SVGEGT. The CDR3 runs 12 residues. CDR3 amino acids: CASSFTDGSYTF. The CDR3 bases are TGTGCCAGCAGCTTTACGGACGGTAGCTACACCTTC.

This sequence joins TRBV7-6 and TRBJ2-7, with TRBD2 identical over 7 bases. The V and J ends lost 1 base and 9 bases, in that order; junction bases with no gene match: 6. The V gene's germline CDR1 is SGHVS and CDR2 FNYEAQ. The CDR3 extends over 13 amino acids. The DNA of the CDR3 is TGTGCCAGCAGCTTAGGGGAGGGTTCGCGGCAGTACTTC. Amino acid sequence: CASSLGEGSRQYF.

This clonotype was found a few times. This chain connects TRBV20-1 to TRBJ1-5; D may be TRBD1 (5 bases). The CDR3 covers 13 residues. Germline V gene lookup returns CDR1 DFQATT and CDR2 SNEGSKA (reference sequence). V lost 3 bases to trimming and J lost 4 bases, with 10 bases between them. The CDR3 region has the DNA TGCAGTGCTAGTCGGGGGACGAATCAGCCCCAGCATTTT. This sequence encodes CSASRGTNQPQHF.

In this sample, this clonotype turned up a few times. V is TRBV19 and J is TRBJ1-1; TRBD1 agrees at 10 bases. This CDR3 comprises 17 residues. V trimming: 5 bases; J trimming: 4 bases; junction bases outside the gene matches: 13. Germline lookup yields CDR1 LNHDA and CDR2 SQIVND (reference sequence). In DNA form, the CDR3 reads TGTGCCAGTAGTGCCGGGACAGGGGCTCCCTCTCGCACTGAAGCTTTCTTT. Translation: CASSAGTGAPSRTEAFF. Variable domain in full (rest from reference TRBV19 and TRBJ1-1): DGGITQSPKYLFRKEGQNVTLSCEQNLNHDAMYWYRQDPGQGLRLIYYSQIVNDFQKGDIAEGYSVSREKKESFPLTVTSAQKNPTAFYLCASSAGTGAPSRTEAFFGQGTRLTVV.

This chain joins TRBV11-3 and TRBJ2-1, with 9 bases that match TRBD2. V shed 3 bases, J shed 8 bases, and the junction held 5 bases outside the gene matches. Germline V CDR1 and CDR2: SGHNT, YENEEA. This CDR3 has 14 residues. As DNA, the CDR3 is TGTGCCAGCAGCTTTATTAGCGGGAGCTATGAGCAGTTCTTC. Amino acid sequence: CASSFISGSYEQFF.

CDR3 region: CASSLRTLADTQYF. The CDR3 region has the DNA TGTGCCAGCAGCTTGCGTACCTTAGCAGATACGCAGTATTTT. The J gene is TRBJ2-3, the V gene TRBV7-3, with D unresolved. Germline lookup yields CDR1 SGHTA and CDR2 FQGTGA. CDR3 length: 14 residues. The V and J ends lost 3 bases and 4 bases respectively, with 11 bases between them.

The rearrangement joins TRBV27 to TRBJ1-1; tentatively, D is TRBD1 (6 bases). Trimming stripped 3 bases from V and 2 bases from J, with 10 bases between. Per the germline V gene, CDR1 is MNHEY and CDR2 is SMNVEV (reference sequence). The CDR3 has 14 residues. This CDR3 is CASSLGGPNTEAFF. CDR3 nucleotide sequence: TGTGCCAGCAGTTTGGGGGGGCCCAACACTGAAGCTTTCTTT.

J is TRBJ1-1 and V is TRBV6-2 or TRBV6-3; D is ambiguous. The CDR3 covers 14 residues. Deletions cut 6 bases from V and 1 base from J, with 12 bases between. Germline lookup yields CDR1 MNHEY and CDR2 SVGEGT. CDR3 DNA sequence: TGTGCCAGCAGCCCTATTGGCAGGAACACTGAAGCTTTCTTT. Amino acids: CASSPIGRNTEAFF.

This clonotype turned up a few times. This chain uses TRBV20-1 with TRBJ1-2; D uncertain. V lost 3 bases and J lost 1, with 9 bases in between. This CDR3 is 13 amino acids long. Germline lookup yields CDR1 DFQATT and CDR2 SNEGSKA (reference sequence). The CDR3 protein is CSASVPNNYGYTF. The CDR3 region has the DNA TGCAGTGCTAGCGTCCCGAATAACTATGGCTACACCTTC.

A single count supports this clonotype. This chain connects TRBV28 to TRBJ1-1, with D uncertain. The ends were cut back, 5 bases at V and 1 base at J, with 14 bases in the middle. This CDR3 contains 15 residues. CDR1 is MDHEN and CDR2 is SYDVKM in the germline V gene. CDR3 residues: CASSPLFPGNTEAFF. CDR3 coding DNA: TGTGCCAGCAGTCCTCTTTTTCCAGGGAACACTGAAGCTTTCTTT. Complete variable domain (other parts from reference TRBV28 and TRBJ1-1): DVKVTQSSRYLVKRTGEKVFLECVQDMDHENMFWYRQDPGLGLRLIYFSYDVKMKEKGDIPEGYSVSREKKERFSLILESASTNQTSMYLCASSPLFPGNTEAFFGQGTRLTVV.

The chain has TRBV18 and TRBJ2-6; D not certain. V was pared by 4 bases and J by 0 bases, with 10 bases between. The CDR3 consists of 16 residues. CDR1 KGHSH and CDR2 LQKENI come from the germline V gene. CDR3 nucleotides: TGTGCCAGCTCACGTCCGACCAGCTCTGGGGCCAACGTCCTGACTTTC. Residues: CASSRPTSSGANVLTF.

The genes are TRBV6-1 and TRBJ1-2; tentative D call: TRBD1 (6 bases). The V gene's germline CDR1 is MNHNS and CDR2 SASEGT. V was clipped by 2 bases and J by 7 bases, with 14 bases between them. The CDR3 spans 14 residues. Written as DNA, the CDR3 is TGTGCCAGCAGTGAATCTACGCGGGGGGCTGGCTACACCTTC. It yields the protein CASSESTRGAGYTF.

This chain connects TRBV15 to TRBJ2-1; 7 positions agree with TRBD2. The germline gives CDR1 LNHNV, CDR2 YYDKDF (reference sequence). V lost 4 bases to trimming and J lost 5 bases; unmatched junction nucleotides: 11. The CDR3 length is 16 residues. The CDR3 loop reads CATSNGGSPTNNEQFF. As DNA, the CDR3 is TGTGCCACCAGCAACGGCGGGAGCCCGACAAACAATGAGCAGTTCTTC.

V usage is TRBV20-1 and J usage is TRBJ1-2; D remains ambiguous. CDR1 and CDR2 (germline): DFQATT, SNEGSKA (reference sequence). The CDR3 covers 10 residues. V lost 5 bases and J lost 1, with 2 bases in between. The CDR3 sequence is CSAYNYGYTF. CDR3 in DNA: TGCAGTGCTTATAACTATGGCTACACCTTC.

This clonotype was counted between two and nine times. The chain is built from TRBV6-1 and TRBJ1-2, with a weak D call TRBD1 (5 bases). Between the trimmed V and J ends, which lost 7 bases and 2 bases, there was a span of 17 bases. This CDR3 comprises 15 residues. In germline, CDR1 is MNHNS, CDR2 SASEGT. The CDR3: CASTYRAGPNYGYTF. The CDR3 bases are TGTGCCAGCACCTATCGTGCGGGACCAAACTATGGCTACACCTTC.